Sequencing of this T cell receptor beta chain was carried out in a study of blood T cell repertoires in COVID-19. Recovered status in Cohort 3 required two negative PCRs, clearance, or symptom resolution. This CDR3 region has 13 residues. Germline V gives CDR1 SNHLY, CDR2 FYNNEI. The V gene lost 8 bases and the J gene lost 10 bases, with 15 bases spanning the gap. Assay used: immunoSEQ multiplex PCR; TCRdb lists only in-frame clones, some missing. This sample has more than 250,000 clones, with more than 90% found just once. The receptor's source is a woman between 25 and 40 years old who had recovered from COVID-19. Source material: PBMCs or T cells enriched from blood (not recorded which). The J gene is TRBJ1-6, the V gene TRBV2, with D maybe TRBD1 (6 bases). The CDR3 DNA sequence: TGTGCCAGCTCTGCAGGGGAGTCCTCACCCCTCCACTTT. Protein sequence: CASSAGESSPLHF.